The present T cell receptor beta chain was sequenced within a study of shared clonotypes between healthy human individuals. Across the study: CD4 naive cells filled three plates per donor, CD4 memory three, CD8 naive two and CD8 memory one.

Germline-derived CDR1 and CDR2 are SGDLS and YYNGEE. V was pared by 3 bases and J by 5 bases, with 14 bases between. The CDR3 spans 14 residues. The naive CD8 population came from CD45RO-negative cells selected for CCR7, without terminally differentiated effector memory CD45RA+ cells. All donors were healthy HIV-negative adults lacking recent acute infections or vaccinations. Deep level was the assay's run setting. Here immunoSEQ multiplex PCR was the method, and the copy in TCRdb shows in-frame clones only, minus some. The sample yields under 2,000,000 clones, about 95% seen once. The source is a young man in good health. Sequencing used naive CD8+ T cells sorted from blood. The chain is built from TRBV9 and TRBJ2-5; a weak D match, TRBD2 (6 bases). The CDR3: CASSAEGTPETQYF. CDR3 DNA: TGTGCCAGCAGCGCCGAAGGGACTCCGGAGACCCAGTACTTC.